This T cell receptor (beta chain) was documented in a study of shared clonotypes between healthy human individuals. Study at large: With ages of 18 to 49, the donors were a couple of women and three men. Whole-study results and caveats: Clonotypes shared by all four donors outscored non-shared clonotypes in generation probability.

A note on this clone: Its antigen is currently unknown.

Data came from immunoSEQ multiplex PCR; TCRdb stores just in-frame clones and leaves some out. The sample contains 2 million to 3 million clones, 93% of which appear only once. Donors had no recently reported acute infections or vaccinations and were HIV-negative. The sequence derives from a man between 18 and 35 years old in good health. Some clones in this sample may be carry-over from other donors' samples. Sequencing was done on a sample of naive CD4+ T cells from PBMCs. Described subset: CD45RA+ positively selected.

The CDR3 loop reads CAWKGGSPWGEQYF. CDR3 sequence (DNA): TGTGCCTGGAAGGGCGGGAGCCCCTGGGGCGAGCAGTACTTC. The rearrangement joins TRBV30 to TRBJ2-7; 7 nucleotides match TRBD2. The CDR3 is 14 residues long. Per the germline V gene, CDR1 is GTSNPN and CDR2 is SVGIG (reference sequence). With V trimmed by 4 bases and J by 6 bases, 12 bases remained unmatched.